The source of this T cell receptor beta chain is a study of blood T cell repertoires in COVID-19. About the research overall: PBMCs, B-cell-depleted T cells, or T cells were the source of the cDNA or gDNA that made up the material.

Methods used by the authors: Estimates of nucleated cell counts were drawn from the amplification of reference gene primers. TCRdb's copy holds only in-frame clones and misses some; the assay was immunoSEQ multiplex PCR. V, J and clone size derive from that table, while D and trimming were established from the DNA sequence. In the table there are fewer than 150,000 clones, approximately 80% of which are singletons. This TCR derives from a man aged 60 to 75 who had recovered from COVID-19. The specimen sequenced was peripheral blood.

The chain's CDR3 is CASRLQGAGQPQHF. The CDR3 nucleotides read TGTGCCAGCAGACTACAGGGGGCCGGTCAGCCCCAGCATTTT. The V gene is TRBV6-1, the J gene TRBJ1-5; TRBD1 aligns across 9 bases. V was clipped by 6 bases and J by 6 bases; unmatched bases: 6. CDR1 and CDR2 from the germline V gene are MNHNS and SASEGT. The CDR3 is 14 amino acids.